This record looks at one TCR beta chain sequence and its context. Different DNA sequences within this sample yield the same CDR3. The data derive from a study of shared clonotypes between healthy human individuals. The V and J ends lost 0 bases and 1 base respectively, with 9 bases between them. The CDR3 is 14 amino acids. In germline, CDR1 is GTSNPN, CDR2 SVGIG (reference sequence). Sequencing used immunoSEQ multiplex PCR; TCRdb keeps in-frame clones, though not all of them. The sample shows roughly 2.4 million clones, around 95% of them seen only once. The material sequenced was naive CD4+ T cells sorted from blood. Subset described: CD45RA+ positively selected. The sequence was obtained from a man aged 18 to 30 in good health. The genes are TRBV30 and TRBJ1-1; D remains unclear. The CDR3 nucleotides are TGTGCCTGGAGTGTTGGCAGAAAGAACACTGAAGCTTTCTTT. It yields the protein CAWSVGRKNTEAFF.